The rows below give T cell receptor beta chains drawn from one sample of a study of T cell responses to AZD1222 COVID-19 vaccine. Assay used: immunoSEQ multiplex PCR; TCRdb lists only in-frame clones, some missing. The sample contains 100,000 to 150,000 clones, 84% of which appear only once. The sample in question was peripheral blood, obtained 28 days after the second AZD1222 dose. The receptor set was obtained from an adult who received the AZD1222 COVID-19 vaccine. CDR3s include the opening cysteine and the closing phenylalanine or tryptophan. The order of the fields is CDR3 length, V gene, clone size, J gene, D gene, CDR3 DNA, CDR3 protein. The D gene is left open where the match is weak. Clone size is not always given. Where it is, it says once, few, many or a class for expanded clones.

CDR3 length: 15
V gene: TRBV5-4
clone size: .
J gene: TRBJ2-4
D gene: TRBD2
CDR3 DNA: TGTGCCAGCAGCCTAGCGGGGGCGAGACAAAACATTCAGTACTTC
CDR3 protein: CASSLAGARQNIQYF

CDR3 length: 14
V gene: TRBV5-1
clone size: .
J gene: TRBJ1-2
D gene: .
CDR3 DNA: TGCGCCAGCAGCTGGGACGGCGGCAGTAATGGCTACACCTTC
CDR3 protein: CASSWDGGSNGYTF

CDR3 length: 14
V gene: TRBV7-2
clone size: .
J gene: TRBJ2-7
D gene: .
CDR3 DNA: TGTGCCAGCAGCTTATACCAGAATTCCTACGAGCAGTACTTC
CDR3 protein: CASSLYQNSYEQYF

CDR3 length: 14
V gene: TRBV18
clone size: .
J gene: TRBJ1-1
D gene: .
CDR3 DNA: TGTGCCAGCTCCCCTCAGGAGGAATGGACTGAAGCTTTCTTT
CDR3 protein: CASSPQEEWTEAFF

CDR3 length: 15
V gene: TRBV5-6
clone size: .
J gene: TRBJ1-1
D gene: .
CDR3 DNA: TGTGCCAGCAGCTTGCTTTTGACAGTGAACACTGAAGCTTTCTTT
CDR3 protein: CASSLLLTVNTEAFF

CDR3 length: 16
V gene: TRBV7-2
clone size: once
J gene: TRBJ1-6
D gene: .
CDR3 DNA: TGTGCCAGCAGCTTGATAAAGGTGGAGGGAAATTCACCCCTCCACTTT
CDR3 protein: CASSLIKVEGNSPLHF

CDR3 length: 14
V gene: TRBV10-3
clone size: .
J gene: TRBJ1-4
D gene: TRBD1
CDR3 DNA: TGTGCCATCAGCCGGGACAGGGGGAACGAAAAACTGTTTTTT
CDR3 protein: CAISRDRGNEKLFF

CDR3 length: 15
V gene: TRBV2
clone size: few
J gene: TRBJ1-5
D gene: .
CDR3 DNA: TGTGCCAGCACTAAGGCCTCGGTAAGCAATCAGCCCCAGCATTTT
CDR3 protein: CASTKASVSNQPQHF

CDR3 length: 13
V gene: TRBV4-3
clone size: .
J gene: TRBJ2-7
D gene: TRBD1
CDR3 DNA: TGCGCCAGCAGCCAATGGACAGGCGGCGAGCAGTACTTC
CDR3 protein: CASSQWTGGEQYF

CDR3 length: 12
V gene: TRBV28
clone size: .
J gene: TRBJ1-2
D gene: .
CDR3 DNA: TGTGCCAGCAGTTCACAAAAAGGAGGCTACACCTTC
CDR3 protein: CASSSQKGGYTF

CDR3 length: 14
V gene: TRBV7-2
clone size: .
J gene: TRBJ2-7
D gene: .
CDR3 DNA: TGTGCCAGCAGCTTCGGGACTCCTCCCTACGAGCAGTACTTC
CDR3 protein: CASSFGTPPYEQYF

CDR3 length: 15
V gene: TRBV5-6
clone size: few
J gene: TRBJ1-2
D gene: TRBD1
CDR3 DNA: TGTGCCAGCAGTACGCTTGGGACAGCACAATATGGCTACACCTTC
CDR3 protein: CASSTLGTAQYGYTF

CDR3 length: 16
V gene: TRBV27
clone size: .
J gene: TRBJ1-6
D gene: TRBD1
CDR3 DNA: TGTGCCAGCAGTCGTCGCCAGACAGGGAATAATTCACCCCTCCACTTT
CDR3 protein: CASSRRQTGNNSPLHF